These T cell receptor beta chains were read from a single sample in a study of T cells in localized non-small cell lung cancer. TCRdb keeps only in-frame clones here, not all; method: immunoSEQ multiplex PCR. This table holds more than 5,000 clones, roughly 89% found once. The specimen was peripheral blood, collected before any cancer treatment. The receptors were sampled from a male donor older than 55 with stage I lung adenocarcinoma. Both conserved end residues are part of each CDR3. Each record gives: clone size, J gene, D gene, V gene, CDR3 DNA, CDR3 protein. A D gene is named only where the DNA matches it firmly. A row's size may be missing; if present it is once, few, many or a size class.

clone_size: .
j_call: TRBJ1-3
d_call: .
v_call: TRBV19
cdr3_nt: TGTGCCAGTAGTACCCTCCCCTCTGGAAACACCATATATTTT
cdr3_aa: CASSTLPSGNTIYF

clone_size: .
j_call: TRBJ1-2
d_call: .
v_call: TRBV19
cdr3_nt: TGTGCCAGTAGTATCGGGTCCCTCGTCGCCTATGGCTACACCTTC
cdr3_aa: CASSIGSLVAYGYTF

clone_size: few
j_call: TRBJ2-5
d_call: .
v_call: TRBV7-2
cdr3_nt: TGTGCCAGCACTACCGGGACGCACCAAGAGACCCAGTACTTC
cdr3_aa: CASTTGTHQETQYF

clone_size: .
j_call: TRBJ1-2
d_call: .
v_call: TRBV5-1
cdr3_nt: TGCGCCAGCAGCTTGGACGGCAGTTTTAACTATGGCTACACCTTC
cdr3_aa: CASSLDGSFNYGYTF

clone_size: few
j_call: TRBJ2-7
d_call: .
v_call: TRBV7-2
cdr3_nt: TGTGCCAGCAGCTTAGATTGGGGGGCATACGAGCAGTACTTC
cdr3_aa: CASSLDWGAYEQYF

clone_size: .
j_call: TRBJ1-2
d_call: .
v_call: TRBV5-1
cdr3_nt: TGCGCCAGCAGTCAACCGGGCAATGGGGGCTACACCTTC
cdr3_aa: CASSQPGNGGYTF

clone_size: .
j_call: TRBJ2-1
d_call: TRBD2
v_call: TRBV2
cdr3_nt: TGTGCCAGCAGTGAACCTCAGCGGGGGGACCTCAATGAGCAGTTCTTC
cdr3_aa: CASSEPQRGDLNEQFF

clone_size: .
j_call: TRBJ2-5
d_call: TRBD2
v_call: TRBV9
cdr3_nt: TGTGCCAGAAGTCAAGCGGGGGGAACAGAGACCCAGTACTTC
cdr3_aa: CARSQAGGTETQYF

clone_size: once
j_call: TRBJ2-4
d_call: TRBD1
v_call: TRBV2
cdr3_nt: TGTGCCAGCAGTGCTAGGACACGCGGACAGGGGGCTCACATTCAGTACTTC
cdr3_aa: CASSARTRGQGAHIQYF

clone_size: .
j_call: TRBJ2-2
d_call: .
v_call: TRBV7-2
cdr3_nt: TGTGCCAGCAGCTTAATTGGTGGTACCGGGGAGCTGTTTTTT
cdr3_aa: CASSLIGGTGELFF

clone_size: few
j_call: TRBJ2-3
d_call: .
v_call: TRBV9
cdr3_nt: TGTGCCAGCAGCGTAGGTCGAGCGCTCACAGATACGCAGTATTTT
cdr3_aa: CASSVGRALTDTQYF